What follows describes a single T cell receptor beta chain. The V and J ends lost 2 bases and 3 bases, in that order; junction bases with no gene match: 4. Per germline, CDR1 LGHNA and CDR2 YNFKEQ. The CDR3 spans 16 residues. Random hexamers were used to reverse transcribe an amount of about 0.5 to 1 ug RNA. Amplification of TCR beta CDR3 spanned 54 Vbeta and 13 Jbeta via immunoSEQ multiplex PCR. TCRdb reprocessed the immunoSEQ multiplex PCR reads via MiXCR and lists one record per CDR3 protein. This sample yields 150,000 or so distinct CDR3 sequences, of which 90% to 95% are seen a single time; roughly 0.13% belongs to the top ten. This specimen belongs to a study of CD8 T cells in Susac syndrome. In blood CD8+ and CD4+ T cells, TCR beta underwent sequencing.

The sequence was obtained from a human donor in good health. The specimen was CD4+ T cells from PBMCs. This chain uses TRBV4-2 with TRBJ2-6; TRBD1 aligns across 7 bases. The CDR3 DNA is TGTGCCAGCAGCCAACTAGACAGGGATGGGGCCAACGTCCTGACTTTC. Translating it yields CASSQLDRDGANVLTF.